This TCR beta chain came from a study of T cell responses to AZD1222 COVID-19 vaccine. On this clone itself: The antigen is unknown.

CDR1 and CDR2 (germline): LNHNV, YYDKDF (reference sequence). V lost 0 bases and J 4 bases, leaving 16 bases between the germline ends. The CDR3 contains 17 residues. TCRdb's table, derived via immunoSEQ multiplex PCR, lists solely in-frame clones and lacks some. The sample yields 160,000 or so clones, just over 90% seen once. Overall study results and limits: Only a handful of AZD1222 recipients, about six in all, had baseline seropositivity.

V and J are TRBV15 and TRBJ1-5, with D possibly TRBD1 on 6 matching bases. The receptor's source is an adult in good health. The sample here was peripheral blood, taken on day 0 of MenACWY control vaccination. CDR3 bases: TGTGCCACCAGCAGAGATTTTTGGGACAATCAGAATCAGCCCCAGCATTTT. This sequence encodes CATSRDFWDNQNQPQHF.